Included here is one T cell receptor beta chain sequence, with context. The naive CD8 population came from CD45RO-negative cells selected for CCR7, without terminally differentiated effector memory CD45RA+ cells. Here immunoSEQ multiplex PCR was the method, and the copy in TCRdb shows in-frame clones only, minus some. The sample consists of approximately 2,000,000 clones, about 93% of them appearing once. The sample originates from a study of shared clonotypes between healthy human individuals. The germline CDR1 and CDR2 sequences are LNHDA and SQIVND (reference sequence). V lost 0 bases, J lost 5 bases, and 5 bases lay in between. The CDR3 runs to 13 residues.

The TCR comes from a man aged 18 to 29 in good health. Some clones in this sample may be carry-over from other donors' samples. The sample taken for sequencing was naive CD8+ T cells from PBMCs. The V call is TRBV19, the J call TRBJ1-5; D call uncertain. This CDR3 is CASSIDADQPQHF. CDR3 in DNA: TGTGCCAGTAGTATAGATGCGGATCAGCCCCAGCATTTT.